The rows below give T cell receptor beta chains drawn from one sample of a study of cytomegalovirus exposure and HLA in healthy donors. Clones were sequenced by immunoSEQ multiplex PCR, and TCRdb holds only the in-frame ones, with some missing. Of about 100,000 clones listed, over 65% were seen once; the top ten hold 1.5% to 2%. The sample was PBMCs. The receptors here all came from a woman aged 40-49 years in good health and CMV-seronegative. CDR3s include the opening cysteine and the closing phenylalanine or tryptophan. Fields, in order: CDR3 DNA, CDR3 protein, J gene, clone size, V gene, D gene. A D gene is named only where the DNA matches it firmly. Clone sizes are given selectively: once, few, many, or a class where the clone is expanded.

CDR3nt: TGCGCCAGCAGCCAAGATCTAGCGGGAGGGTCTGAGCAGTTCTTC; CDR3aa: CASSQDLAGGSEQFF; j_gene: TRBJ2-1; abundance: NA; v_gene: TRBV4-3; d_gene: TRBD2
CDR3nt: TGCGCCAGCAGGGCTGGGAAAACGGGACAGGGGAGCTACGAGCAGTACTTC; CDR3aa: CASRAGKTGQGSYEQYF; j_gene: TRBJ2-7; abundance: NA; v_gene: TRBV5-1; d_gene: TRBD1
CDR3nt: TGTGCCAGCAGCTCAGAGGATTACTATGGCTACACCTTC; CDR3aa: CASSSEDYYGYTF; j_gene: TRBJ1-2; abundance: NA; v_gene: TRBV28; d_gene: NA
CDR3nt: TGTGCCAGCAGCCATAGATTATCTCAGGGGGCTCTAAGCAATCAGCCCCAGCATTTT; CDR3aa: CASSHRLSQGALSNQPQHF; j_gene: TRBJ1-5; abundance: NA; v_gene: TRBV7-2; d_gene: TRBD1
CDR3nt: TGTGCCAGCAGGACCGGGACTAACAACAATGAGCAGTTCTTC; CDR3aa: CASRTGTNNNEQFF; j_gene: TRBJ2-1; abundance: NA; v_gene: TRBV6-6; d_gene: TRBD2
CDR3nt: TGTGCCAGCAGCTCTCACGACAGAGGCCCTGGCTACACCTTC; CDR3aa: CASSSHDRGPGYTF; j_gene: TRBJ1-2; abundance: NA; v_gene: TRBV7-8; d_gene: NA
CDR3nt: TGTGCCATCAGTGACAGACTAGCGGATAAAAACATTCAGTACTTC; CDR3aa: CAISDRLADKNIQYF; j_gene: TRBJ2-4; abundance: NA; v_gene: TRBV10-3; d_gene: TRBD2
CDR3nt: TGTGCCAGCAGCTTAGCGCAGGGCAGTAGGGCTTTCTTT; CDR3aa: CASSLAQGSRAFF; j_gene: TRBJ1-1; abundance: NA; v_gene: TRBV7-6; d_gene: NA
CDR3nt: TGTGCCAGCAGCTTAGCCCCGGACAGGTGGTATGGCTACACCTTC; CDR3aa: CASSLAPDRWYGYTF; j_gene: TRBJ1-2; abundance: NA; v_gene: TRBV7-8; d_gene: TRBD1
CDR3nt: TGTGCCAGCAGCCCCCACGGTGCTATGAACACTGAAGCTTTCTTT; CDR3aa: CASSPHGAMNTEAFF; j_gene: TRBJ1-1; abundance: NA; v_gene: TRBV7-2; d_gene: NA
CDR3nt: TGTGCCAGCAGTTCCGGACAGGGAGCCTACAATGAGCAGTTCTTC; CDR3aa: CASSSGQGAYNEQFF; j_gene: TRBJ2-1; abundance: few; v_gene: TRBV27; d_gene: TRBD1
CDR3nt: TGCGCCAGCAGGATCGCTAGCGGAAACACCGGGGAGCTGTTTTTT; CDR3aa: CASRIASGNTGELFF; j_gene: TRBJ2-2; abundance: NA; v_gene: TRBV5-1; d_gene: TRBD2
CDR3nt: TGTGCCAGCTCCTCCGGGACTAGCGGGAGACTTCTCGAGCAGTACTTC; CDR3aa: CASSSGTSGRLLEQYF; j_gene: TRBJ2-7; abundance: NA; v_gene: TRBV18; d_gene: TRBD2
CDR3nt: TGTGCCAGCTCATCTCCAGGACTGGGAAGCTACACCTTC; CDR3aa: CASSSPGLGSYTF; j_gene: TRBJ1-2; abundance: NA; v_gene: TRBV18; d_gene: NA
CDR3nt: TGTGCCAGCAGCAAGCCTAGGGACTTTAAGAACACTGAAGCTTTCTTT; CDR3aa: CASSKPRDFKNTEAFF; j_gene: TRBJ1-1; abundance: NA; v_gene: TRBV21-1; d_gene: NA
CDR3nt: TGTGCCAGCAGCTTAGAGGGGGCCTTTGGCTACACCTTC; CDR3aa: CASSLEGAFGYTF; j_gene: TRBJ1-2; abundance: NA; v_gene: TRBV7-9; d_gene: TRBD1
CDR3nt: TGTGCCAGCAGCTTAGTGAGGTATGAGCAGTTCTTC; CDR3aa: CASSLVRYEQFF; j_gene: TRBJ2-1; abundance: NA; v_gene: TRBV7-2; d_gene: NA
CDR3nt: TGTGCCAGCAGGGCGGTAGCAGGGAATGAGCAGTTCTTC; CDR3aa: CASRAVAGNEQFF; j_gene: TRBJ2-1; abundance: NA; v_gene: TRBV6-1; d_gene: NA
CDR3nt: TGTGCCAGCAGCTTCCCTCTCTTGGTGGCAGGGGACCCCACTGAAGCTTTCTTT; CDR3aa: CASSFPLLVAGDPTEAFF; j_gene: TRBJ1-1; abundance: NA; v_gene: TRBV7-2; d_gene: NA
CDR3nt: TGTGCCAGCTCTCCCTTAGCCGGGGAGCTGTTTTTT; CDR3aa: CASSPLAGELFF; j_gene: TRBJ2-2; abundance: few; v_gene: TRBV27; d_gene: NA
CDR3nt: TGTTCCAGCAGCTTTGATGTCAGTGGGCCCATCTATGAAGGCTACACCTTC; CDR3aa: CSSSFDVSGPIYEGYTF; j_gene: TRBJ1-2; abundance: NA; v_gene: TRBV7-9; d_gene: NA
CDR3nt: TGCGCCAGCAGCTCCACCGGGGTCGTTGAGCAGTACTTC; CDR3aa: CASSSTGVVEQYF; j_gene: TRBJ2-7; abundance: NA; v_gene: TRBV5-1; d_gene: NA
CDR3nt: TGTGCCAGCAGCGCCCATGGGGACTTCAATAACTATGGCTACACCTTC; CDR3aa: CASSAHGDFNNYGYTF; j_gene: TRBJ1-2; abundance: NA; v_gene: TRBV9; d_gene: NA
CDR3nt: TGTGCCAGCAGCCCAGGGGGCTGGGGTGAAAAACTGTTTTTT; CDR3aa: CASSPGGWGEKLFF; j_gene: TRBJ1-4; abundance: NA; v_gene: TRBV7-2; d_gene: TRBD1
CDR3nt: TGTGCCAGCAGTTTGGGAGTAGCGGGATCCTACGAGCAGTACTTC; CDR3aa: CASSLGVAGSYEQYF; j_gene: TRBJ2-7; abundance: NA; v_gene: TRBV28; d_gene: TRBD2
CDR3nt: TGTGCCAGCAGTTCTATGGGTAGCGGGAGGGTTTCCTACGAGCAGTACTTC; CDR3aa: CASSSMGSGRVSYEQYF; j_gene: TRBJ2-7; abundance: NA; v_gene: TRBV28; d_gene: TRBD2
CDR3nt: TGTGCCAGCAGTTTAGCAGGGTCGGGACAGGGGAGCTACGAGCAGTACTTC; CDR3aa: CASSLAGSGQGSYEQYF; j_gene: TRBJ2-7; abundance: NA; v_gene: TRBV28; d_gene: TRBD1
CDR3nt: TGTGCCAGTACCACATCCGGGGGGCACAATCAGCCCCAGCATTTT; CDR3aa: CASTTSGGHNQPQHF; j_gene: TRBJ1-5; abundance: NA; v_gene: TRBV19; d_gene: NA